This is a list of T cell receptor beta chains from one sample in a study of cytomegalovirus exposure and HLA in healthy donors. Repertoires were generated with immunoSEQ multiplex PCR, while TCRdb's copy carries only in-frame clones and drops some. The data contain approximately 170,000 clones, about 79% of them seen just once; the ten biggest clones take up 0.65% to 0.95%. Sequenced material: PBMCs. All receptors derive from a female donor in good health and CMV-seronegative. CDR3s include the opening cysteine and the closing phenylalanine or tryptophan. The D gene is left open where the match is weak. A clone size is listed for some rows: how often the clone was seen (once, few, many), or a class if it is expanded.

TRBJ2-1 | - | - | TRBV7-7 | TGTGCCAGCAGCTCTCAGACAGACAATGAGCAGTTCTTC | CASSSQTDNEQFF
TRBJ2-2 | - | TRBD1 | TRBV5-8 | TGTGCCAGCAGCCAGGGGGCGGACACCGGGGAGCTGTTTTTT | CASSQGADTGELFF
TRBJ2-2 | - | - | TRBV6-5 | TGTGCCAGCAGTTACCTAATGACTAGTACCGGGCAGCTGTTTTTT | CASSYLMTSTGQLFF
TRBJ2-1 | once | TRBD2 | TRBV7-6 | TGTGCCAGCAGCTTGGAGACTAGCGGGGGGGCCGTCTACAATGAGCAGTTCTTC | CASSLETSGGAVYNEQFF
TRBJ1-6 | few | - | TRBV28 | TGTGCCAGCAGTTACGGGGATTCACCCCTCCACTTT | CASSYGDSPLHF
TRBJ1-2 | - | TRBD1 | TRBV9 | TGTGCCAGCAGCGTAGGAGGACAGGACTATGGCTACACCTTC | CASSVGGQDYGYTF
TRBJ2-5 | - | TRBD2 | TRBV2 | TGTGCCAGCATCCGACTAGCGGAGACCCAGTACTTC | CASIRLAETQYF
TRBJ2-3 | - | TRBD2 | TRBV11-2 | TGTGCCAGCAGCTTAGGCGGGAGAGCCGATACGCAGTATTTT | CASSLGGRADTQYF
TRBJ2-3 | - | TRBD1 | TRBV11-2 | TGTGCCAGCAGGACAGGGGGCGGCACAGATACGCAGTATTTT | CASRTGGGTDTQYF
TRBJ2-2 | - | TRBD1 | TRBV5-6 | TGTGCCAGCAGGTTCCTTCGACAGGGGGCAGGCGGGGAGCTGTTTTTT | CASRFLRQGAGGELFF